This TCR beta chain was sequenced during a study of radiotherapy plus CTLA-4 blockade in lung cancer. The CDR3 runs to 18 residues. After removal of 1 base from V and 1 base from J, the junction contained 6 bases not matched to a gene. Germline V gene lookup returns CDR1 SGDLS and CDR2 YYNGEE. Assay: immunoSEQ multiplex PCR; the TCRdb copy retains only in-frame clones and omits some. This repertoire shows about 77,000 clones, approximately 73% found once; its top ten account for roughly 10%. This clonotype was sampled from a human donor with non-small cell lung cancer whose response to radiotherapy plus ipilimumab could not be evaluated. The genes are TRBV9 and TRBJ2-2, with 11 bases lining up with TRBD2. Sequencing used peripheral blood, obtained from a patient treated with radiotherapy plus ipilimumab. The CDR3 DNA reads TGTGCCAGCAGCGTAAGGGATGGGACTAGCGGGAACACCGGGGAGCTGTTTTTT. It yields the protein CASSVRDGTSGNTGELFF.